This T cell receptor beta chain was sequenced for a study of cytomegalovirus exposure and HLA in healthy donors (dated by TCRdb to about 2017). About the full investigation: In an earlier analysis of 587 of the donors, roughly 300 Gb of sequence data and just under 120 million unique TCR beta sequences from roughly 180 million T cells were reported. HLA typing included class I and class II loci at four-digit resolution. The study combined high-throughput TCR immunosequencing, statistical association of individual TCRs with disease status, and machine learning to predict cytomegalovirus infection status. On average, roughly 240,000 unique TCR beta nucleotide sequences were sequenced per donor among a few hundred genotyped donors of the cohort, with 15% to 20% of those sequences being non-productive. The study aimed to test whether cataloging public T cell receptors could reveal signatures of past pathogen exposure. Of the approximately 400 genotyped donors, approximately 82% fell in the genetic ancestry cluster associated with self-reported Caucasian donors. To study patterns of TCR occurrence, a later analysis re-analyzed previously published TCR beta repertoires from around 660 donors and added high-resolution HLA genotyping. All discovery cohort repertoires had been generated using a single sequencing platform. In an earlier analysis of around 540 of the donors, high-throughput TCR beta sequencing was used to judge whether each TCR beta V gene segment behaved as functional or pseudogenic. The study profiled the T cell repertoires of hundreds of subjects by immunosequencing and related them to cytomegalovirus serostatus. In addition to the first cohort of 650 to 750 subjects, a separate validation cohort of over 90 different subjects was used. Roughly 5 DR-DQ haplotypes were handled as single units for association and clustering, since linkage in the cohort was strong. An early release that covered some 630 HLA-typed donors contained 250 to 350 gigabases of sequencing data and tens of millions of unique TCR sequences. A later genetic analysis took genome-wide SNP genotypes for about three fifths of the 666 donors and used that subset as a discovery cohort. Donor age, sex, ethnicity and CMV serostatus were collected together with the repertoire data. Typing coverage differed by locus: A, B, C, DRB1 and DQB1 were typed in about 629-640 donors, DQA1 in around 500, DPA1 in around 610, and DPB1 in 450 to 490. The later analysis used no new phenotypic data to find candidate immune exposures, relying instead on TCR beta sequences and their occurrence across donors. General findings and caveats noted by the study authors: Because HLA typing was missing for some donors at each locus, association tests included only the typed subset. Most CMV-associated TCR beta chains appeared to be HLA-restricted in a later analysis, and the HLA associations seemed to be driven largely by CMV exposure. In an earlier analysis of around 600 of the donors, most TCR beta V segments were observed in productive rearrangements about 90% or about 30% of the time, broadly matching IMGT annotations. This cohort had only TCR beta chains sequenced, and the lack of alpha or paired-chain data limited which features could be detected. A cluster of highly shared sequence variants was judged likely to be a technical artifact of the sequencing pipeline. At a false discovery rate of 0.05, a later analysis linked 16,951 TCR beta sequences to specific HLA alleles. Immune exposure information for the cohort was limited to CMV serostatus. When HLA alleles, especially DR and DQ, strongly co-occurred, TCR associations were difficult to assign to individual alleles. The study listed approximately 160 TCR beta chains as associated with cytomegalovirus. Because counts were too low, about 17 rarely observed V segments, including chromosome 9 orphons, were excluded from the earlier analysis of around 640 of the donors. The presence/absence analyses assumed that sequencing depth was roughly uniform across donors, and that assumption may not be true. It was suggested by the authors that the approach could potentially be generalized to other disease states and immunological phenotypes. In a later analysis, HLA-associated TCR beta chains showed more clonal expansion and lower generation probabilities than non-associated chains that were equally common. Cytomegalovirus status was reported to be diagnosed by the classifier with high specificity and sensitivity in both the original and validation cohorts. Some IMGT-functional V segments, including TRBV6-2 and TRBV6-3, could not be distinguished by the 87-base-pair reads and were therefore excluded. V-gene and J-gene trimming of TCR beta chains was associated with a missense DCLRE1C variant in a later genetic analysis, and the association was replicated in an independent cohort. A further reported finding was that TCR beta sequences accurately predicted the HLA-A and HLA-B alleles for most subjects in the first cohort. According to a later analysis, parvovirus B19, influenza, CMV and Epstein-Barr virus appeared linked to several top co-occurrence clusters. Linkage disequilibrium might explain the correlated functional status among segregating V segments, but an unknown experimental factor could not be excluded. In a later analysis, the rate of TCR association differed among HLA loci, with DRB1 alleles having the most associated TCRs and HLA-C alleles having the fewest. In vitro tests confirmed that a few of the cytomegalovirus-associated TCR beta chains recognize cytomegalovirus antigens. Across donors, most TCR sequences were observed very rarely, whereas some public TCRs were present in many individuals. According to a later genetic analysis, donors in an Asian-associated ancestry cluster had fewer N-insertions in productive TCRs than the roughly 700-donor mean.

In total, 666 healthy bone marrow donors made up the cohort. At the time of sampling, every cohort member was nominally healthy, though immune exposures that went unrecorded were likely present. The donor was CMV seronegative and was included in the group of 352 seronegative cohort members. Each donor provided a peripheral blood sample, and peripheral blood mononuclear cells were used for TCR beta sequencing. Genomic DNA was extracted from the blood cell samples with the Qiagen DNeasy Blood Extraction Kit. Taken from cysteine to phenylalanine, the CDR3 has 13 residues. The sequence is cut down to CDR3 DNA, 39 bases in frame from base 1. For this chain, trimming is 7 bases at the V end and 5 bases at the J end, and the number of junction bases without a gene match is 7. In the germline V gene, CDR1 corresponds to MNHNS and CDR2 to SASEGT. This clone showed up just a few times. The antigen it recognizes is unknown. No qualities accompany the bases; no much larger clone lies one base away.

Library preparation was by the immunoSEQ multiplex PCR assay. A mixture of 60 forward primers for TCR Vbeta segments and 13 reverse primers for TCR Jbeta segments was used in the multiplex PCR. The CDR3 region of rearranged TCR beta genes was amplified from genomic DNA with a multiplex PCR assay. The amplified TCR beta libraries were sequenced on the Illumina HiSeq System as 87-base-pair reads. The original pipeline was this. In a later analysis, 80 million or so unique TCR beta chains were counted across the approximately 620 repertoires, and roughly 9.9 million of these chains were shared by at least two donors. Raw reads were error-corrected and collapsed into unique sequences with a nearest-neighbor algorithm that merged closely related sequences to remove PCR and sequencing errors. V, D and J gene segments were assigned by aligning CDR3 sequences to IMGT reference sequences. For a sequence to be retained, a match of at least six nucleotides to both a V gene segment and a J gene segment was required. A rearrangement was called productive if the CDR3 had no stop codons and remained in frame with V and J, and every other rearrangement was called non-productive. Following IMGT convention, CDR3 was defined as the stretch from the second conserved V-encoded cysteine up to the conserved J-encoded phenylalanine. The earlier analysis of about 560 of the donors excluded any sequence lacking an unambiguous match to a single V gene segment. An earlier analysis of several hundred of the donors called V segments functional above 56.7% productive rearrangements and segregating when the between-donor standard deviation exceeded 5%. A statistical classification framework was developed to diagnose cytomegalovirus status using the catalog of TCR beta chain sequences. V and J gene assignment, in a later analysis, came from comparing TCR nucleotide sequences with IMGT/GENE-DB human TR gene sequences. In a later analysis, CDR3 sequences and most-parsimonious VDJ recombination scenarios were assigned using the TCRdist pipeline. In a later analysis, each TCR beta chain was defined by its CDR3 amino acid sequence together with its V-gene family, and reads lacking a unique V-gene family were excluded. To address suspected cross-contamination and a sequencing artifact, a later analysis removed around 600 highly shared, low-generation-probability nucleotide sequences. A later analysis calculated a clonal expansion index for each public chain from normalized within-repertoire ranks of inferred template counts. A later analysis computed generation probabilities with a VDJ recombination model fitted to out-of-frame rearrangements, and checked the results against IGoR. In a later analysis, TCR-TCR, TCR-HLA and TCR-CMV co-occurrence was scored with hypergeometric tests, and a repertoire-size bias correction was applied to TCR pairs. In a later analysis, false discovery rates were estimated by permuting HLA or CMV assignments 20 times. In a later analysis, co-occurring TCRs were grouped using DBSCAN, and TCRdist sequence similarity was added for clustering within HLA-allele-positive subsets. For co-occurrence clustering, repertoires with fewer than 30,000 or more than 120,000 public chains were excluded, along with a handful of repertoires with anomalous nucleotide sharing. TCRdb provides this immuneACCESS table in a form limited to in-frame rearrangements. Some clones are lacking; in checked studies, under half of them reflect an unresolved V gene, and why the rest are absent is not known. The V and J calls and the clone size are those of that table, but D and trimming were determined from the DNA. The sample contains more than 95,000 clones, around 75% of them found a single time. About 1.9% of the sample lies in the top ten.

This receptor was taken from a man between 25 and 39 years old in good health and CMV-seronegative. Sequences were obtained from PBMCs. The chain was built from TRBV6-1 and TRBJ2-7, with 8 bases in between that match TRBD1. The bases read TGTGCCAGCACCGTGGGGACAGGAGACGAGCAGTACTTC. This is translated as CASTVGTGDEQYF.